This T cell receptor (beta chain) was sequenced during a study of regulatory T cells in long-lasting Graves disease. Specified time point: newly diagnosed GD, antithyroid drugs for less than 3 months. PBMC RNA served as the TCR library source. This clonotype has a count of ten or more. TCR beta libraries were built with iRepertoire HTBI primers and Arm-PCR of CDR3 regions. TCRdb reprocessed the multiplex PCR reads via MiXCR and lists one record per CDR3 protein. Among about 210,000 distinct CDR3 sequences listed, less than 20% were seen once. In addition, the sample was reused for a study of T cells in Graves' hyperthyroidism and ophthalmopathy.

The TCR comes from a woman in her twenties or thirties with Graves disease. Source: peripheral blood mononuclear cells (PBMCs), taken at new diagnosis, from a patient treated with antithyroid drugs.

DNA of the CDR3: TGTGCCAGCAGTTCATTAGCCCCGGGTCGCGATGAGCAGTTCTTC. This encodes CASSSLAPGRDEQFF. V usage is TRBV6-2 or TRBV6-3 and J usage is TRBJ2-1; D gene ambiguous. Trimming left V 4 bases short and J 8 bases short, with 18 bases between. CDR1 is MNHEY, CDR2 SVGEGT, per germline. The CDR3 is made up of 15 amino acids.